Listed below are T cell receptor beta chains from one sample, sequenced in a study of T cell repertoires in cytomegalovirus infection. TCRdb ran MiXCR on the reads and lists one entry per CDR3 protein. Among about 500,000 distinct CDR3 sequences listed, roughly 34% were seen once. For these receptors, no antigen is known. This specimen consisted of cultured PBMCs, obtained from culture after CMV antigen stimulation. The source is a human donor in good health (CMV status not recorded). Some clones in this sample may be carry-over from other donors' samples. Both conserved end residues are part of each CDR3. A D gene is named only where the DNA matches it firmly. Not all rows give a size; the values are once, few, many and, for expanded clones, a class.

D gene	J gene	CDR3 length	clone size	V gene	CDR3 protein	CDR3 DNA
.	TRBJ2-7	12	few	TRBV25-1	CASSEQNYEQYF	TGTGCCAGCAGTGAACAGAACTACGAGCAGTACTTC
.	TRBJ2-3	15	many	TRBV7-2	CASSFLGGSTDTQYF	TGTGCCAGCAGCTTTCTAGGAGGTAGCACAGATACGCAGTATTTT
TRBD1	TRBJ1-1	13	few	TRBV7-2	CASSTRQGFEAFF	TGTGCCAGCAGCACCCGACAGGGCTTTGAAGCTTTCTTT
TRBD2	TRBJ2-1	15	few	TRBV7-9	CASSLPGLAINEQFF	TGTGCCAGCAGCTTACCGGGACTAGCAATCAATGAGCAGTTCTTC
.	TRBJ2-1	15	.	TRBV20-1	CSARDGVGDYNEQFF	TGCAGTGCTAGAGACGGAGTAGGGGATTACAATGAGCAGTTCTTC
.	TRBJ1-1	14	few	TRBV7-9	CASSLFSELTEAFF	TGTGCCAGCAGCTTATTTTCGGAGTTGACTGAAGCTTTCTTT
TRBD1	TRBJ1-6	15	few	TRBV7-2	CASSLGQGVYSPLHF	TGTGCCAGCAGCCTCGGACAGGGAGTTTATTCACCCCTCCACTTT
.	TRBJ1-1	17	.	TRBV28	CASTTKEGVWLRTEAFF	TGTGCCAGCACCACGAAGGAGGGGGTTTGGTTGAGGACTGAAGCTTTCTTT
.	TRBJ1-3	16	few	TRBV12-3/TRBV12-4	CASSSEPVSSGNTIYF	TGTGCCAGCAGTTCCGAGCCTGTGAGCTCTGGAAACACCATATATTTT
.	TRBJ2-5	13	.	TRBV10-3	CAISDDQGETQYF	TGTGCCATCAGTGATGATCAGGGAGAGACCCAGTACTTC
TRBD2	TRBJ2-1	15	few	TRBV11-2	CASSPTSGTSREQFF	TGTGCCAGCAGCCCGACTAGCGGGACCTCCCGGGAGCAGTTCTTC
TRBD2	TRBJ2-5	13	.	TRBV20-1	CGAEGRDQETQYF	TGCGGTGCTGAGGGGAGGGACCAAGAGACCCAGTACTTC
TRBD1	TRBJ2-7	14	few	TRBV7-2	CASSRGQLSYEQYF	TGTGCCAGCAGCCGGGGACAGCTCTCCTACGAGCAGTACTTC
.	TRBJ1-2	14	many	TRBV27	CASSLGTQDYGYTF	TGTGCCAGCAGTTTGGGGACCCAGGACTATGGCTACACCTTC
.	TRBJ2-2	17	.	TRBV7-2	CASRRNPGTANTGELFF	TGTGCCAGCAGGCGAAACCCGGGGACGGCGAACACCGGGGAGCTGTTTTTT
.	TRBJ2-3	14	few	TRBV6-2/TRBV6-3	CASSYAGTADTQYF	TGTGCCAGCAGTTACGCCGGGACTGCTGATACGCAGTATTTT
.	TRBJ2-3	12	few	TRBV11-2	CASSPQADTQYF	TGTGCCAGCAGTCCCCAAGCAGATACGCAGTATTTT
TRBD2	TRBJ2-3	16	.	TRBV7-3	CASSLDREASTDTQYF	TGTGCCAGCAGCTTGGATCGGGAGGCCAGCACAGATACGCAGTATTTT
.	TRBJ2-3	13	few	TRBV7-2	CASSKGVTDTQYF	TGTGCCAGCAGCAAGGGGGTCACAGATACGCAGTATTTT
.	TRBJ2-3	14	many	TRBV7-2	CASSLSGTTDTQYF	TGTGCCAGCAGCTTATCCGGGACCACAGATACGCAGTATTTT
.	TRBJ2-6	15	many	TRBV7-8	CASSLVQSGANVLTF	TGTGCCAGCAGCTTGGTTCAAAGTGGGGCCAACGTCCTGACTTTC
.	TRBJ1-3	16	few	TRBV7-2	CASSYTGVDSGNTIYF	TGTGCCAGCAGCTATACCGGTGTAGACTCTGGAAACACCATATATTTT
TRBD1	TRBJ2-7	15	.	TRBV19	CASSSQGAGSYEQYF	TGTGCCAGTAGTTCCCAGGGGGCAGGCTCCTACGAGCAGTACTTC
.	TRBJ1-1	15	many	TRBV6-2/TRBV6-3	CASSYSTGPEGEAFF	TGTGCCAGCAGTTACTCGACGGGACCCGAGGGTGAAGCTTTCTTT
.	TRBJ2-1	14	.	TRBV7-2	CASSPEVAYNEQFF	TGTGCCAGCAGCCCGGAGGTAGCCTACAATGAGCAGTTCTTC
TRBD2	TRBJ2-1	15	few	TRBV4-1	CASSPRLAGEREQFF	TGCGCCAGCAGCCCCCGACTAGCGGGAGAGCGTGAGCAGTTCTTC
TRBD2	TRBJ2-1	17	.	TRBV6-5	CASSYSSGGSFPNEQFF	TGTGCCAGCAGTTACTCGTCTGGCGGGAGTTTTCCTAATGAGCAGTTCTTC
TRBD1	TRBJ1-1	13	few	TRBV7-3	CASSATGFTEAFF	TGTGCCAGCAGCGCGACAGGGTTCACTGAAGCTTTCTTT
.	TRBJ1-2	14	.	TRBV4-1	CASSQDSGALGYTF	TGCGCCAGCAGCCAAGACTCGGGGGCGCTTGGCTACACCTTC
TRBD2	TRBJ2-1	14	few	TRBV7-9	CASETSGLYNEQFF	TGTGCCAGCGAGACTAGCGGACTCTACAATGAGCAGTTCTTC
TRBD2	TRBJ2-2	16	.	TRBV19	CASSSLAGGSTGELFF	TGTGCCAGTAGTTCCCTAGCGGGAGGTAGCACCGGGGAGCTGTTTTTT
.	TRBJ2-1	16	.	TRBV7-9	CASSLGLAGVDNEQFF	TGTGCCAGCAGCTTAGGCCTAGCTGGGGTAGACAATGAGCAGTTCTTC
.	TRBJ2-7	18	.	TRBV7-8	CASSLPLGVAPFPYEQYF	TGTGCCAGCAGCTTACCGCTTGGAGTAGCGCCATTCCCCTACGAGCAGTACTTC
.	TRBJ2-5	15	few	TRBV12-3/TRBV12-4	CASSQTGRRQETQYF	TGTGCCAGCAGCCAGACAGGGAGGAGACAAGAGACCCAGTACTTC
.	TRBJ2-5	14	once	TRBV29-1	CSVTRTRLLETQYF	TGCAGCGTGACAAGGACAAGATTATTGGAGACCCAGTACTTC
.	TRBJ1-1	14	few	TRBV4-1	CASSRPGGNTEAFF	TGCGCCAGCAGCCGACCTGGAGGGAACACTGAAGCTTTCTTT
TRBD2	TRBJ2-4	17	.	TRBV28	CASSFRLAGVLKNIQYF	TGTGCCAGCAGTTTCAGACTAGCGGGAGTTCTCAAAAACATTCAGTACTTC
.	TRBJ2-3	15	many	TRBV7-2	CASSLGNQGSDTQYF	TGTGCCAGCAGCTTAGGTAACCAGGGGTCAGATACGCAGTATTTT
TRBD1	TRBJ1-1	15	few	TRBV6-8	CASRNGQGVNTEAFF	TGTGCCAGCAGAAACGGACAGGGGGTGAACACTGAAGCTTTCTTT
.	TRBJ1-4	12	.	TRBV29-1	CSVEATNEKLFF	TGCAGCGTTGAAGCAACTAATGAAAAACTGTTTTTT
.	TRBJ1-5	15	.	TRBV7-3	CASSLTGSGDQPQHF	TGTGCCAGCAGCTTAACAGGAAGTGGGGATCAGCCCCAGCATTTT
.	TRBJ2-5	15	.	TRBV6-2/TRBV6-3	CASSYEGEIRKTQYF	TGTGCCAGCAGTTACGAGGGAGAGATTCGGAAGACCCAGTACTTC
TRBD1	TRBJ2-7	14	few	TRBV20-1	CSAPRGQGSYEQYF	TGCAGTGCCCCACGGGGACAGGGATCCTACGAGCAGTACTTC
TRBD2	TRBJ2-1	16	.	TRBV19	CASTPPGTSSRDEQFF	TGTGCCAGTACCCCGCCCGGGACTAGTTCGCGCGATGAGCAGTTCTTC
.	TRBJ2-1	18	few	TRBV11-2	CASSLNLGSTGHYNEQFF	TGTGCCAGCAGCTTAAACTTAGGGTCTACGGGCCACTACAATGAGCAGTTCTTC
.	TRBJ1-5	15	few	TRBV7-2	CASSLRPDSNQPQHF	TGTGCCAGCAGCTTAAGACCAGATAGCAATCAGCCCCAGCATTTT
.	TRBJ2-7	15	.	TRBV11-1	CASSLGAGLSYEQYF	TGTGCCAGCAGCTTAGGTGCGGGGCTCTCCTACGAGCAGTACTTC
.	TRBJ1-5	16	.	TRBV28	CASSFWRRGGNQPQHF	TGTGCCAGCAGTTTTTGGAGGAGGGGCGGGAATCAGCCCCAGCATTTT
.	TRBJ2-4	19	.	TRBV6-2/TRBV6-3	CASSYAINRGRVAKNIQYF	TGTGCCAGCAGTTACGCGATAAACCGGGGCCGGGTTGCCAAAAACATTCAGTACTTC
TRBD1	TRBJ1-2	18	many	TRBV20-1	CSARGATEGQGFIYGYTF	TGCAGTGCTAGAGGGGCTACCGAGGGACAGGGCTTTATCTATGGCTACACCTTC
.	TRBJ1-5	14	.	TRBV19	CASKNEAGDQPQHF	TGTGCCAGCAAAAACGAGGCGGGGGATCAGCCCCAGCATTTT
.	TRBJ1-5	14	once	TRBV19	CASTGVISNQPQHF	TGTGCCAGTACCGGGGTTATCAGCAATCAGCCCCAGCATTTT
.	TRBJ1-5	14	many	TRBV7-2	CASSLTQGDQPQHF	TGTGCCAGCAGCTTAACCCAGGGTGACCAGCCCCAGCATTTT
TRBD1	TRBJ2-1	12	.	TRBV12-3/TRBV12-4	CASNRGTAEQFF	TGTGCCAGCAACAGAGGGACAGCGGAGCAGTTCTTC